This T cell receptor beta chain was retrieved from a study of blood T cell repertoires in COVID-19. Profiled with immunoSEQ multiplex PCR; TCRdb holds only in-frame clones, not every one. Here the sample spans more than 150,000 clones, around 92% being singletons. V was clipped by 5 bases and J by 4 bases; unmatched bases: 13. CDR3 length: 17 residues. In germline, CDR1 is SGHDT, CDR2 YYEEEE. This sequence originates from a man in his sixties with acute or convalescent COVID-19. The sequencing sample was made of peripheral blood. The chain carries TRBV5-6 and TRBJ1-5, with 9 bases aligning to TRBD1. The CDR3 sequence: CASSSTGTGTTNQPQHF. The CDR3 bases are TGTGCCAGCAGTAGCACCGGGACAGGGACTACAAATCAGCCCCAGCATTTT.